The 10 T cell receptor beta chains presented below share a single source sample, sequenced in a study of OX40 agonist ivuxolimab in advanced cancers. The table came from immunoSEQ multiplex PCR; TCRdb's copy has only in-frame clones and leaves some out. The sample comprises approximately 100,000 clones, roughly 90% of which are singletons, and roughly 0.77% rests with the top ten. Sequencing used CD4+ or CD8+ T cells sorted from blood, obtained in a trial of the OX40 agonist ivuxolimab. The receptor source for this set is an adult with an advanced solid tumor such as melanoma, head and neck, liver or kidney cancer.

This chain uses TRBV2 with TRBJ2-7; D gene uncertain. Trimming left V 11 bases short and J 9 bases short, with 29 bases between. Germline V gene data show CDR1 as SNHLY and CDR2 as FYNNEI. The CDR3 has 15 residues. CDR3 nucleotides: TGTGCCCGCTCCCTCCCAGCAGGCCACGGGTTCGTGCAGTACTTC. This gives the protein CARSLPAGHGFVQYF.

The rearrangement links TRBV27 to TRBJ2-7; 12 bases are shared with TRBD2. The CDR3 is made up of 15 amino acids. V shed 5 bases, J shed 10 bases, and the junction held 12 bases outside the gene matches. Germline V gene lookup returns CDR1 MNHEY and CDR2 SMNVEV (reference sequence). The CDR3 sequence: CASSPSGLAGGPQYF. The DNA for the CDR3 is TGTGCCAGCAGTCCAAGCGGGCTAGCGGGGGGGCCTCAGTACTTC.

The rearrangement links TRBV5-1 to TRBJ2-7; 7 bases are a match to TRBD1. The CDR3 is 17 amino acids. Germline values: CDR1 SGHRS, CDR2 YFSETQ. Trimming removed 3 bases from V and 2 bases from J; junction bases left unmatched: 14. The CDR3 region is CASSSAIPGQMTYEQYF. In DNA form, the CDR3 reads TGCGCCAGCAGCTCGGCTATACCGGGACAGATGACCTACGAGCAGTACTTC.

This chain links TRBV5-1 with TRBJ2-7; 9 bases align to TRBD1. Germline assignment: CDR1 SGHRS and CDR2 YFSETQ. The CDR3 sequence is 16 residues long. V trimming: 0 bases; J trimming: 3 bases; junction bases outside the gene matches: 7. The CDR3 is CASSLAGDRGNYEQYF. For the CDR3, the DNA is TGCGCCAGCAGCTTGGCCGGAGACAGGGGGAACTACGAGCAGTACTTC.

The gene calls are TRBV5-6 and TRBJ2-5; D call uncertain. The CDR3 consists of 13 residues. In germline, CDR1 is SGHDT, CDR2 YYEEEE. Between the trimmed V and J ends, which lost 7 bases and 0 bases, there was a span of 10 bases. The CDR3 sequence is CASGSNNQETQYF. CDR3 sequence (DNA): TGTGCCAGCGGGTCGAACAACCAAGAGACCCAGTACTTC.

The J gene is TRBJ2-1, the V gene TRBV9, with TRBD2 matching 9 bases. The CDR3 loop spans 15 amino acids. CDR1 and CDR2 (germline): SGDLS, YYNGEE. V trimming: 2 bases; J trimming: 0 bases; junction bases outside the gene matches: 0. The CDR3: CASSVTSGSYNEQFF. As DNA, the CDR3 is TGTGCCAGCAGCGTGACTAGCGGCTCCTACAATGAGCAGTTCTTC.

This chain links TRBV5-1 with TRBJ1-4; no firm D call. The V and J ends lost 3 bases and 0 bases respectively, with 6 bases between them. The CDR3 has 14 residues. Germline V lookup: CDR1 SGHRS, CDR2 YFSETQ. This CDR3 reads CASSSGSTNEKLFF. The CDR3 coding sequence is TGCGCCAGCAGCTCGGGCTCAACTAATGAAAAACTGTTTTTT. Based on the CDR3 plus reference TRBV5-1 and TRBJ1-4, the full variable domain is KAGVTQTPRYLIKTRGQQVTLSCSPISGHRSVSWYQQTPGQGLQFLFEYFSETQRNKGNFPGRFSGRQFSNSRSEMNVSTLELGDSALYLCASSSGSTNEKLFFGSGTQLSVL.

CDR3 nucleotides: TGTGCCAGCAGCTCCCCGGGGGCCACGAATGAGCAGTTCTTC. It is translated as CASSSPGATNEQFF. The chain is built from TRBV7-8 and TRBJ2-1, with D perhaps matching TRBD1 or TRBD2 (6 bases each). From germline, CDR1 is SGHVS and CDR2 FQNEAQ. V lost 4 bases to trimming and J lost 7 bases, with 14 bases between them. This CDR3 has 14 amino acids.

The chain employs TRBV7-2 and TRBJ1-1; TRBD1 is a possible D gene (5 bases). CDR3 length: 15 residues. V gave up 3 bases and J gave up 1 base, with 12 bases separating them. CDR1 and CDR2 (germline): SGHTA, FQGNSA. The CDR3 bases are TGTGCCAGCAGCTTTGGTGGGGGATCGAACACTGAAGCTTTCTTT. This gives the protein CASSFGGGSNTEAFF.

The rearrangement uses TRBV4-3 and TRBJ2-7, with D possibly being TRBD1 (5 bases). The CDR3 loop spans 15 amino acids. V shed 0 bases and J shed 1 base, with 10 bases lying between them. Germline V gene sequence: CDR1 LGHNA, CDR2 YSLEER. The CDR3 DNA follows: TGCGCCAGCAGCCAAGATAGGGGCGAGTCCTACGAGCAGTACTTC. It specifies CASSQDRGESYEQYF.